This T cell receptor beta chain was recovered during a study of blood T cell repertoires in COVID-19. Study in general: Collection of acute and convalescent COVID-19 samples took place in the United States, Italy and Spain. The analysed material was cDNA or gDNA that came from T cells, B-cell-depleted T cells, or PBMCs.

Methods used by the authors: Amplification of reference gene primers was used by the study to estimate nucleated cell counts. The data were produced by immunoSEQ multiplex PCR, yet TCRdb's version contains in-frame clones alone and is incomplete. The V and J calls and the clone size are those of that table, but D and trimming were determined from the DNA. The sample lists 20,000 to 25,000 clones; 80% were seen once. With 4 bases clipped from V and 6 bases from J, the junction kept 8 bases outside the gene matches. CDR3 length: 15 amino acids. Germline-derived CDR1 and CDR2 are KGHDR and SFDVKD. The sample taken for sequencing was peripheral blood. This chain joins TRBV24-1 and TRBJ2-7; 10 bases fit TRBD1. The clonotype comes from a man aged 60 to 75 with active COVID-19. The CDR3 coding sequence is TGTGCCACCAGTGAAACCGGGACAGGGGATCGCGAGCAGTACTTC. It codes for CATSETGTGDREQYF.